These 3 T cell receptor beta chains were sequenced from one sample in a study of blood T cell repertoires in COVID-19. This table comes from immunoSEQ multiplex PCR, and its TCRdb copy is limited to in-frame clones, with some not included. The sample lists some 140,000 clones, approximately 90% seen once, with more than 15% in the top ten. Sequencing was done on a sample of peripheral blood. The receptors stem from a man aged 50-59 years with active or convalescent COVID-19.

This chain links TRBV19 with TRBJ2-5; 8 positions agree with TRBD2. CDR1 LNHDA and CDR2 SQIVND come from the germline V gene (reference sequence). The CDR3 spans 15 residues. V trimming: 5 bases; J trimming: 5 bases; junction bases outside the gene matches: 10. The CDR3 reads CASSPTAGGWETQYF. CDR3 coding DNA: TGTGCCAGTAGTCCCACCGCGGGGGGCTGGGAGACCCAGTACTTC.

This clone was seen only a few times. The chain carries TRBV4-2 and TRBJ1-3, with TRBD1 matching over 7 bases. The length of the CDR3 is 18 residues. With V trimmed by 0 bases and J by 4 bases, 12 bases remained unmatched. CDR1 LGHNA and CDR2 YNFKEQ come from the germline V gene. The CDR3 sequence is CASSQDGWAGGAGNTIYF. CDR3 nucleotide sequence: TGTGCCAGCAGCCAAGATGGTTGGGCAGGGGGAGCGGGAAACACCATATATTTT.

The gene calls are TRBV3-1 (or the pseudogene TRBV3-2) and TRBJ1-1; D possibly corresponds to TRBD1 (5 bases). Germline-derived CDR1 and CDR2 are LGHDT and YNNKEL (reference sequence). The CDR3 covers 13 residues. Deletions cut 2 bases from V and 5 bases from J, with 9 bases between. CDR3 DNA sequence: TGTGCCAGCAGCCAAAGGGGAAGGACTGAAGCTTTCTTT. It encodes CASSQRGRTEAFF.